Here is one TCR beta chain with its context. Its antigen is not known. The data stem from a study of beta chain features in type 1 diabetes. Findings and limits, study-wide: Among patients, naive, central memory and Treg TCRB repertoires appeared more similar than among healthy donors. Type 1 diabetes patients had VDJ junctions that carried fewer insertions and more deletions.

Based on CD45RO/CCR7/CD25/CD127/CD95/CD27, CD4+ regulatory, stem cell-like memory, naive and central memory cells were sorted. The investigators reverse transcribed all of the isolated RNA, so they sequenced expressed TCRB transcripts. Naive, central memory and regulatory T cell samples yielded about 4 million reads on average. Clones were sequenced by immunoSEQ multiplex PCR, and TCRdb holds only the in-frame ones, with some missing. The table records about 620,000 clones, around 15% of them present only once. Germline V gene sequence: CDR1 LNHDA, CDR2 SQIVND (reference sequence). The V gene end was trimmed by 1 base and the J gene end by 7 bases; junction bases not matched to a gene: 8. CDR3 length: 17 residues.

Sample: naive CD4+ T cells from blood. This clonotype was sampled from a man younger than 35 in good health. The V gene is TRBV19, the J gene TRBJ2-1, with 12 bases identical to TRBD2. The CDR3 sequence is CASSIGLAGVLRNEQFF. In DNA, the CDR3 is TGTGCCAGTAGTATAGGACTAGCGGGAGTCTTGAGGAATGAGCAGTTCTTC. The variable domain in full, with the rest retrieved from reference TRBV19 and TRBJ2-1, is DGGITQSPKYLFRKEGQNVTLSCEQNLNHDAMYWYRQDPGQGLRLIYYSQIVNDFQKGDIAEGYSVSREKKESFPLTVTSAQKNPTAFYLCASSIGLAGVLRNEQFFGPGTRLTVL.